These 25 T cell receptor beta chains were sequenced from one sample in a study of CD8 T cells in ankylosing spondylitis. General study results and limits: A TCR beta motif of roughly eight highly homologous variants seemed to mark ankylosing spondylitis blood.

From the 5' RACE reads, TCRdb called clonotypes with MiXCR, one entry per CDR3 protein. The table has 200,000 to 250,000 distinct CDR3 sequences, around 17% seen once. Their antigens remain unidentified. Sequencing input: blood, either unsorted or a sorted T cell fraction (not recorded which). All receptors come from a male donor with ankylosing spondylitis.

V gene TRBV20-1 combines with J gene TRBJ2-5; D is uncertain. Trimming took off 4 bases at V and 5 bases at J, with 5 bases between the two ends. The CDR3 runs 10 residues. The germline V gene encodes CDR1 DFQATT and CDR2 SNEGSKA (reference sequence). CDR3 bases: TGCAGTGCTACTCAGGAGACCCAGTACTTC. Its protein product is CSATQETQYF.

V gene TRBV27 combines with J gene TRBJ1-2; 10 nucleotides agree with TRBD1. From germline, CDR1 is MNHEY and CDR2 SMNVEV (reference sequence). CDR3 length: 18 residues. V lost 3 bases and J lost 2; bases outside the gene matches: 12. In nucleotides, the CDR3 is TGTGCCAGCAGTTTGCGGGGGACAGGGGTAATGTGGAACTATGGCTACACCTTC. Protein sequence: CASSLRGTGVMWNYGYTF.

The chain carries TRBV29-1 and TRBJ2-1; 8 bases fit TRBD1. The CDR3 consists of 15 residues. Germline V gene sequence: CDR1 SQVTM, CDR2 ANQGSEA. Trimming at V came to 3 bases and at J to 8 bases, leaving 12 bases not matched to a gene. The CDR3 DNA reads as TGCAGCGTTGAGATTAGCAGGGGGCGAGTGGATGAGCAGTTCTTC. Protein product: CSVEISRGRVDEQFF.

This clonotype has more than one count but fewer than ten. This chain joins TRBV7-9 and TRBJ2-7; TRBD2 matches at 8 bases. The V and J ends lost 1 base and 1 base, in that order; junction bases with no gene match: 3. CDR3 size: 15 residues. Germline V gene lookup returns CDR1 SEHNR and CDR2 FQNEAQ (reference sequence). The CDR3 DNA reads TGTGCCAGCAGCTTAGAGGGACTAGGTTCCTACGAGCAGTACTTC. It yields the protein CASSLEGLGSYEQYF.

This rearrangement joins TRBV2 to TRBJ2-3, with a tentative D call TRBD2 (6 bases). The CDR3 covers 16 residues. Between the trimmed V and J ends, which lost 5 bases and 4 bases, there was a span of 19 bases. Germline V gene lookup returns CDR1 SNHLY and CDR2 FYNNEI. CDR3 coding DNA: TGTGCCAGCAGTCAATTTAGCGGTTTTGACGCAGATACGCAGTATTTT. Translating gives CASSQFSGFDADTQYF.

This chain uses TRBV7-9 with TRBJ1-1, with TRBD1 matching over 7 bases. The CDR3 runs to 16 residues. Trimming took 5 bases from V and 1 from J; bases not matched to a gene: 10. CDR1 and CDR2 from the germline V gene are SEHNR and FQNEAQ (reference sequence). The CDR3 spells CASSPPGGRENTEAFF. The CDR3, as DNA: TGTGCCAGCAGCCCCCCAGGGGGTCGGGAGAACACTGAAGCTTTCTTT.

J is TRBJ2-7 and V is TRBV27; 7 bases match TRBD2. This CDR3 region has 15 residues. Trimming removed 2 bases from V and 3 bases from J; junction bases left unmatched: 7. Germline CDR1 is MNHEY and CDR2 is SMNVEV (reference sequence). DNA of the CDR3: TGTGCCAGCAGTTTAAGCCCCCGGGGGGACTACGAGCAGTACTTC. This translates into CASSLSPRGDYEQYF.

The CDR3 spells CASSLSGGGVDTQYF. The CDR3 nucleotides read TGCGCCAGCAGCCTTTCGGGCGGGGGGGTAGATACGCAGTATTTT. The chain joins TRBV4-1 to TRBJ2-3, with 9 bases that match TRBD2. The germline V gene has CDR1 MGHRA and CDR2 YSYEKL. V lost 4 bases, J lost 5 bases, and 7 bases stayed unmatched. The CDR3 has 15 residues.

The sample holds a few counts of this clonotype. The chain employs TRBV4-1 and TRBJ1-2; possibly TRBD1 for D (5 bases). Germline CDR1 is MGHRA and CDR2 is YSYEKL. V was shortened by 4 bases and J by 2 bases, with 17 bases between the two germline ends. This CDR3 has 16 amino acids. The CDR3 loop reads CASSLQIWGENYGYTF. The CDR3 bases are TGCGCCAGCAGCCTTCAGATATGGGGGGAGAACTATGGCTACACCTTC.

The chain links TRBV7-9 to TRBJ2-1; 11 bases align to TRBD2. CDR3 length: 15 amino acids. The germline CDR1 and CDR2 sequences are SEHNR and FQNEAQ (reference sequence). With V trimmed by 8 bases and J by 3 bases, 6 bases remained unmatched. DNA for the CDR3: TGTGCCAGCCCACCCCTAGCGGGAGGCTACAATGAGCAGTTCTTC. Amino acid sequence: CASPPLAGGYNEQFF.

The CDR3 sequence: CASSLPGTELILNTGELFF. In nucleotides, the CDR3 is TGTGCCAGCAGCCTACCCGGGACAGAACTAATACTGAACACCGGGGAGCTGTTTTTT. The rearrangement joins TRBV11-1 to TRBJ2-2, with 7 bases aligning to TRBD1. The germline CDR1 and CDR2 sequences are SGHAT and FQDESV (reference sequence). The CDR3 loop spans 19 amino acids. The V segment lost 5 bases and the J segment 1 base; nucleotides outside the gene matches: 16.

This clonotype was counted only a few times. V gene TRBV12-3 or TRBV12-4 combines with J gene TRBJ2-5; D is uncertain. The CDR3 covers 13 residues. Between the trimmed V and J ends, which lost 4 bases and 5 bases, there was a span of 11 bases. CDR3 residues: CASSSHPGETQYF. The CDR3, as DNA: TGTGCCAGCAGTTCCCATCCCGGCGAGACCCAGTACTTC.

This clonotype occurred many times. The chain joins TRBV29-1 to TRBJ2-3; tentative D call: TRBD2 (5 bases). CDR3 length equals 13 residues. Germline values: CDR1 SQVTM, CDR2 ANQGSEA. Trimming cost V 3 bases and J 7 bases, with 14 bases left between them. CDR3 protein: CSVDDGVTYTQYF. Here the CDR3 DNA reads TGCAGCGTTGACGACGGGGTTACCTATACGCAGTATTTT.

This clonotype has a count of ten or more. The CDR3 nucleotides are TGCAGTGCTAGAGTCCTCCCGGGACAGGAGGAAGGCTATGGCTACACCTTC. This gives the protein CSARVLPGQEEGYGYTF. This chain connects TRBV20-1 to TRBJ1-2; 8 nucleotides align to TRBD1. The V gene's germline CDR1 is DFQATT and CDR2 SNEGSKA (reference sequence). V dropped 1 base and J dropped 4; count of bases not matched to a gene: 14. CDR3 length: 17 amino acids.

The genes are TRBV7-9 and TRBJ1-1; no firm D call. Trimming took off 1 base at V and 3 bases at J, with 9 bases between the two ends. CDR1 and CDR2 from the germline V gene are SEHNR and FQNEAQ (reference sequence). The CDR3 length is 14 residues. Here the CDR3 reads CASSLEERHTEAFF. CDR3 DNA: TGTGCCAGCAGCTTAGAGGAAAGGCACACTGAAGCTTTCTTT.

The rearrangement joins TRBV29-1 to TRBJ2-7, with 10 bases lining up with TRBD2. The CDR3 has 14 residues. V lost 6 bases to trimming and J lost 5 bases; unmatched junction nucleotides: 10. Germline V lookup: CDR1 SQVTM, CDR2 ANQGSEA. The CDR3 loop reads CSVGFSGRLHEQYF. CDR3 DNA sequence: TGCAGCGTGGGCTTTAGCGGGAGGCTCCACGAGCAGTACTTC.

For the CDR3, the DNA is TGCAGTGCTACTTGGACAGGGGGCCATACCTACGAGCAGTACTTC. Residues: CSATWTGGHTYEQYF. This chain links TRBV20-1 with TRBJ2-7; TRBD1 agrees at 11 bases. V gave up 4 bases and J gave up 2 bases; unmatched junction bases: 7. This CDR3 contains 15 residues. Germline V CDR1 and CDR2: DFQATT, SNEGSKA (reference sequence).

This sequence joins TRBV27 and TRBJ1-1; TRBD1 aligns across 8 bases. Germline V gene data show CDR1 as MNHEY and CDR2 as SMNVEV (reference sequence). J gave up 4 bases and V 6 bases, and 7 bases lay outside the gene matches. The CDR3 runs to 14 residues. CDR3 in amino acids: CASSQDREFTEAFF. The CDR3 DNA follows: TGTGCCAGCAGCCAGGACAGGGAATTCACTGAAGCTTTCTTT.

The V gene is TRBV7-9, the J gene TRBJ1-5, with unresolved D. This CDR3 region has 16 residues. Trimming took off 4 bases at V and 1 base at J, with 14 bases between the two ends. Germline CDR1 SEHNR, CDR2 FQNEAQ (reference sequence). The CDR3 region is CASSSLAGGSNQPQHF. For the CDR3, the DNA is TGTGCCAGCAGCTCCTTGGCAGGAGGGAGCAATCAGCCCCAGCATTTT.

V usage is TRBV12-3 or TRBV12-4 and J usage is TRBJ2-6, with 10 bases that match TRBD2. Trimming removed 2 bases from V and 1 base from J; junction bases left unmatched: 8. The CDR3 is 19 residues long. CDR3 loop: CASSLISLAGVSGANVLTF. DNA for the CDR3: TGTGCCAGCAGTTTAATTAGTCTAGCGGGAGTATCTGGGGCCAACGTCCTGACTTTC.

On this clonotype itself: Sequence at one end of the junction differs from germline and may be a read error. The genes are TRBV6-2 or TRBV6-3 and TRBJ2-2; 10 bases match TRBD1. CDR3 length: 15 amino acids. The germline gives CDR1 MNHEY, CDR2 SVGEGT. The CDR3 sequence is CASSRTGGYTGELFF. Here the CDR3 DNA reads TGTGCCAGCAGTCGGACAGGGGGGTACACCGGGGAGCTTTTTTTT.

The gene calls are TRBV5-1 and TRBJ1-5, with TRBD1 matching 11 bases. The trim removed 0 bases at V and 4 bases at J, leaving 3 bases unmatched. Germline CDR1 SGHRS, CDR2 YFSETQ. The CDR3 loop spans 16 amino acids. CDR3 loop: CASSLEGQGANQPQHF. CDR3 coding DNA: TGCGCCAGCAGCTTGGAAGGACAGGGGGCGAATCAGCCCCAGCATTTT.

Ten or more counts support this clonotype. The V call is TRBV29-1, the J call TRBJ2-1; the match to TRBD2 covers 7 bases. The V segment lost 3 bases and the J segment 2 bases; nucleotides outside the gene matches: 16. The V gene's germline CDR1 is SQVTM and CDR2 ANQGSEA. The CDR3 length is 18 residues. CDR3 loop: CSVDGLIAGTGPYNEQFF. CDR3 DNA: TGCAGCGTTGACGGTTTGATAGCGGGCACCGGGCCCTACAATGAGCAGTTCTTC.

This clonotype has only a few counts. The chain employs TRBV5-1 and TRBJ2-3, with 8 positions matching TRBD2. Trimming cost V 2 bases and J 6 bases; bases outside gene matches: 11. In germline, CDR1 is SGHRS, CDR2 YFSETQ. This CDR3 comprises 16 residues. CDR3 sequence reads: CASSFFSGGADDTQYF. The CDR3 DNA follows: TGCGCCAGCAGCTTCTTCTCCGGGGGGGCAGATGATACGCAGTATTTT. Complete variable domain (other parts from reference TRBV5-1 and TRBJ2-3): KAGVTQTPRYLIKTRGQQVTLSCSPISGHRSVSWYQQTPGQGLQFLFEYFSETQRNKGNFPGRFSGRQFSNSRSEMNVSTLELGDSALYLCASSFFSGGADDTQYFGPGTRLTVL.

The chain links TRBV21-1 to TRBJ1-2; the table gives TRBD1 as D, unverified against the DNA. TRBV21-1 is assigned pseudogene status. This CDR3 region has 15 residues. The CDR3 nucleotides read TGTGCCAGCAGCAACCCGGGACAGGGGGACTATGGCTACACCTTC. Encoded protein: CASSNPGQGDYGYTF.